This TCR beta chain was found in a study of shared clonotypes between healthy human individuals. General study results and limits: Represented genetic and exposure-history diversity was restricted by having few donors.

In the CD4+ fraction, cells were divided into CD45RA+ naive and CD45RA-negative memory subsets. Trimming removed 0 bases at V and 1 base at J, with 9 bases between. This CDR3 is built from 16 residues. Per the germline V gene, CDR1 is LGHNA and CDR2 is YSLEER. Libraries were prepared by immunoSEQ multiplex PCR; TCRdb keeps only in-frame clonotypes and omits some of them. This table holds a few million clones, more than 90% found once. Turning to this clone: Its antigen is undetermined.

This TCR was sampled from a man in his late teens or twenties in good health. This chain connects TRBV4-3 to TRBJ2-2; a possible D gene is TRBD2 (6 bases). Sequences were obtained from naive CD4+ T cells sorted from blood. Subset: CD45RA+ positively selected. CDR3 residues: CASSQDGTQNTGELFF. Here the CDR3 DNA reads TGCGCCAGCAGCCAAGACGGGACTCAGAACACCGGGGAGCTGTTTTTT.